This TCR beta chain is drawn from a study of vaccination and CD4 T cells after COVID-19. For the study at large: Overlapping spike peptides served as the stimulus for the cells. These peptides came from SARS-CoV-2 and from the common cold coronaviruses HCoV-NL63, HCoV-OC43 and HCoV-229E. Study-wide results and limits: In convalescent patients, a median about 87% of reactive clones appeared only post-vaccination.

The treatment was: approximately 9-day PBMC culture with coronavirus spike peptide pools or control peptides (ViraFEST assay). Once peptide pools had expanded antigen-specific T cells, ViraFEST sequenced TCRs. About this clonotype itself: What it recognizes is unknown.

This CDR3 comprises 12 residues. The germline gives CDR1 SGHAT, CDR2 FQNNGV. Trimming cost V 7 bases and J 5 bases, with 10 bases left between them. The Oncomine TCR Beta short-read assay was applied to DNA of cultured CD4+ T cells. TCRdb processed the PCR reads anew with MiXCR; each CDR3 protein has one entry. The table records 8,500 to 14,000 distinct CDR3 sequences, roughly 61% of them present only once. Sample: CD4+ T cells from blood, cultured in vitro, taken before SARS-CoV-2 vaccination. The V and J genes are TRBV11-2 and TRBJ2-3, with D unresolved. The sequence was obtained from a human donor who had recovered from COVID-19. As DNA, the CDR3 is TGTGCCAGCACAGCCACCCAAGATACGCAGTATTTT. Translated: CASTATQDTQYF. The variable domain in full, completed from reference TRBV11-2 and TRBJ2-3, reads EAGVAQSPRYKIIEKRQSVAFWCNPISGHATLYWYQQILGQGPKLLIQFQNNGVVDDSQLPKDRFSAERLKGVDSTLKIQPAKLEDSAVYLCASTATQDTQYFGPGTRLTVL.